The present T cell receptor beta chain was sequenced within a study of control samples from healthy donors and cancer patients. Assay: immunoSEQ multiplex PCR; the TCRdb copy retains only in-frame clones and omits some. The sample has 150,000 to 200,000 clones, 75% to 95% seen once. CDR1 MGHRA and CDR2 YSYEKL come from the germline V gene. V was pared by 2 bases and J by 0 bases, with 5 bases of the junction left unmatched. The CDR3 covers 16 residues. The sequenced sample was blood. This TCR came from a woman aged 40 to 50 in good health. The V call is TRBV4-1, the J call TRBJ1-2; 8 nucleotides agree with TRBD1. As DNA, the CDR3 is TGCGCCAGCAGCCAACTCAACAGGGGGTCTAACTATGGCTACACCTTC. Translating gives CASSQLNRGSNYGYTF.